This TCR beta chain was retrieved from a study of blood T cell repertoires in COVID-19 (dated by TCRdb to 2020 to 2021). Background for the entire study: Collaborator samples came from the United States, Italy and Spain and covered acute and convalescent phases of COVID-19. The material from the prospective study consisted of cDNA or gDNA derived from T cells, B-cell-depleted T cells, or PBMCs. Subjects who had been exposed to COVID-19, were actively infected with it, or had recovered from it provided the deeply sampled blood TCRbeta repertoires that made up the dataset. The repertoires were released in a freely available public database meant as a resource for research on the immune response to SARS-CoV-2. The samples were drawn from the first 160 participants of the ongoing ImmuneRACE study and from under 1,500 subjects provided by 6 global collaborators. Sample metadata almost always included a de-identified subject ID, COVID-19 status, age in years and sex. Where available, HLA class I and class II types were taken from metadata supplied by the sample provider and were not determined by assay-based typing. General findings and caveats noted by the study authors: The quantity of clinical and demographic metadata differed by source and by participant and was supplied without curation.

Samples from volunteer blood donors who had recovered from COVID-19 were contributed by a second Seattle source. Collaborating institutions collected whole blood in K2EDTA tubes following their own protocols. For TCRbeta analysis, collaborators shipped samples as frozen whole blood, isolated PBMCs, or DNA extracted from either of those sample types. TCRbeta CDR3 regions were amplified from genomic DNA by means of the immunoSEQ Assay, a bias-controlled multiplex PCR. In the authors' own workflow: The number of nucleated cells in each sample was estimated by amplification of reference gene primers within the assay. To quantify the absolute abundance of each unique TCRbeta CDR3 rearrangement, sequence reads were collapsed and filtered. For each sample, productive Simpson clonality was calculated as the square root of Simpson's diversity index over productive rearrangements. The table comes from immuneACCESS by way of TCRdb, which keeps in-frame sequences with V and J called. Part of the clones is missing from these tables; in studies checked, under half for an unresolved V gene and the rest for unknown reasons. V, J and clone size reflect that table, while D and trimming were determined from the DNA. The sample yields around 150,000 clones; approximately 86% were counted once. The ten largest make up over 3.5% of the sample.

This clone was seen only once. Its antigen is still unknown. Per-nucleotide qualities are absent, and no much larger clonotype sits a single base away. In the germline V gene (reference sequence), CDR1 corresponds to LNHNV and CDR2 to YYDKDF. V loses 0 bases of germline sequence and J loses 4 bases, and the interval between the two ends is 9 bases. Reading from cysteine to phenylalanine, the CDR3 counts 14 amino acids. The only DNA kept is the CDR3, 42 bases in frame from the first base. The chain uses TRBV15 and TRBJ1-2, with the D segment identity uncertain. The sequence derives from an older woman who had recovered from COVID-19. The material sequenced was peripheral blood. The CDR3 protein sequence reads: CATSREAAPYGYTF. The DNA is TGTGCCACCAGCAGAGAGGCAGCGCCCTATGGCTACACCTTC. The CDR3, completed at both ends by the reference TRBV15 and TRBJ1-2 genes, gives the full variable domain DAMVIQNPRYQVTQFGKPVTLSCSQTLNHNVMYWYQQKSSQAPKLLFHYYDKDFNNEADTPDNFQSRRPNTSFCFLDIRSPGLGDTAMYLCATSREAAPYGYTFGSGTRLTVV.